This TCR beta chain was captured by sequencing in a study of Ad26.COV2.S vaccination and SARS-CoV-2 variants. Using immunoSEQ multiplex PCR, the repertoire was profiled, and TCRdb retains in-frame clones only, with some absent. The sample has approximately 360,000 clones; around 82% are singletons. This clone occurred a few times. The junction departs from the called germline gene at one end, perhaps through a read error. Germline V gives CDR1 MNHNY, CDR2 SVGAGI (reference sequence). The CDR3 extends over 12 amino acids. Treatment of the sample: 15 to 20 received Ad26.COV2.S at low or high dose, single or two shots; roughly 5 received placebo; per-sample allocation not given. It was on day 63 after the first vaccine or placebo injection that samples were taken. Boston supplied an adult donor aged 18-55 years.

The J gene is TRBJ1-2, the V gene TRBV6-6, with 9 positions matching TRBD1. The sequence was collected from a person aged 18-65 years who received the Ad26.COV2.S COVID-19 vaccine or a placebo. The material was peripheral blood, obtained in a trial of Ad26.COV2.S vaccine versus placebo. Here the CDR3 DNA reads TGTGCCAGCAGACCGGGACAGGGTGCCCCACGTTTC. Translation: CASRPGQGAPRF.